This T cell receptor (beta chain) was recorded in a study of response to subunit inactivated influenza vaccine. Notes on the study in general: The authors suggested that few new T cells are recruited per seasonal influenza vaccination.

This CDR3 region has 17 residues. Turning to this clonotype: Its specificity is not known.

TCRdb used MiXCR to reprocess the RT-PCR reads, holding one entry per CDR3 protein. The sample records hundreds of thousands of distinct CDR3 sequences, 9.5% to 12% being singletons. Sequenced here: PBMCs from blood, sampled 40 to 50 days after vaccination. This clonotype was sampled from a man aged 45-65 years who received an inactivated influenza vaccine. V and J are TRBV12-2 and TRBJ2-7; the table calls TRBD2, which could not be checked here. TRBV12-2 is assigned pseudogene status. The CDR3 coding sequence is TGTGCAAGTCGCTTGGGACTAGCGGGAGGGCCTGACAACGAGCAGTACTTC. It translates to CASRLGLAGGPDNEQYF.